This T cell receptor (beta chain) comes out of a study of shared clonotypes between healthy human individuals. CDR3 size: 13 residues. V trimming: 1 base; J trimming: 10 bases; junction bases outside the gene matches: 5. Germline V lookup: CDR1 SGHTS, CDR2 YDEGEE. Assay used: immunoSEQ multiplex PCR; TCRdb lists only in-frame clones, some missing. The profile shows approximately 840,000 clones, about 96% of them singletons. Terminally differentiated effector memory CD45RA+ cells were left out of the naive CD8 fraction, which was CD45RO-negative and positively selected for CCR7. The TCR originated in a man between 25 and 39 years old in good health. This chain uses TRBV5-8 with TRBJ2-1, with TRBD2 matching 7 bases. Sequences were obtained from naive CD8+ T cells sorted from blood. The CDR3 bases are TGTGCCAGCAGCTTGAAGGCGGGAGTGGAGCAGTTCTTC. Protein product: CASSLKAGVEQFF.